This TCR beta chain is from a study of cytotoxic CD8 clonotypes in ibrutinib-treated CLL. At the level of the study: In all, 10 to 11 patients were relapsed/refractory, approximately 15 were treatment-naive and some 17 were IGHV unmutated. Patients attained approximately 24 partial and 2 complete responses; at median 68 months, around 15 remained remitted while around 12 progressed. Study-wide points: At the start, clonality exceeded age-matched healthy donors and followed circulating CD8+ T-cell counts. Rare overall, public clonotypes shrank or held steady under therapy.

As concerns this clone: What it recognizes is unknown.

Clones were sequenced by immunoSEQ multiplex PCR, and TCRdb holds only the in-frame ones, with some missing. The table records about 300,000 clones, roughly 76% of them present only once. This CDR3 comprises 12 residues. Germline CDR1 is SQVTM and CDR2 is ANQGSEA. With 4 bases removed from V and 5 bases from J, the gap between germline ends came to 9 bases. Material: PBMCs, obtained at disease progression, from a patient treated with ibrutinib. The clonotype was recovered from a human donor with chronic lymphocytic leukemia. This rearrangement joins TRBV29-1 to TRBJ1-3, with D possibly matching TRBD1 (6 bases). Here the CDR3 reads CSVGGDRNTIYF. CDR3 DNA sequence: TGCAGCGTTGGCGGGGACAGAAACACCATATATTTT.